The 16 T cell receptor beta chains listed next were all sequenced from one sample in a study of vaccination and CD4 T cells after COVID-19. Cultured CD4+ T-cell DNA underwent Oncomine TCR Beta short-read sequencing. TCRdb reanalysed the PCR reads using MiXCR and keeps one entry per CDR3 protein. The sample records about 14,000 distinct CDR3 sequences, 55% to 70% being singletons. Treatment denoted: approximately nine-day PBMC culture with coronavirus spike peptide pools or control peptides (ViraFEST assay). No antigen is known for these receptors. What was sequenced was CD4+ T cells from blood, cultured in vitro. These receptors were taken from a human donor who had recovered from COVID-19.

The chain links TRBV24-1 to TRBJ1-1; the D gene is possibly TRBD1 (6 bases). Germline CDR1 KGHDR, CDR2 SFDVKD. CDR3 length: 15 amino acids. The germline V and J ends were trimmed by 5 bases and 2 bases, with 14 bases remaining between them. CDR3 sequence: CATSAHGQSNTEAFF. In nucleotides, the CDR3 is TGTGCCACCAGTGCTCATGGACAGTCTAACACTGAAGCTTTCTTT.

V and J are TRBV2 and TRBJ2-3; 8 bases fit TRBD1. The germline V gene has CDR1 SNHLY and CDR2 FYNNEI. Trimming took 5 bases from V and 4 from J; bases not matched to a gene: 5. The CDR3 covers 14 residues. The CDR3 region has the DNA TGTGCCAGCAGTACAGGGGGACCACCAGATACGCAGTATTTT. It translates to CASSTGGPPDTQYF.

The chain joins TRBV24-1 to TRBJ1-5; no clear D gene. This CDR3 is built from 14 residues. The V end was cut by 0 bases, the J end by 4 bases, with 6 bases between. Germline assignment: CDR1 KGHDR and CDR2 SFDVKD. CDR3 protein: CATSDLEPNQPQHF. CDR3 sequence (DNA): TGTGCCACCAGTGATTTGGAGCCTAATCAGCCCCAGCATTTT.

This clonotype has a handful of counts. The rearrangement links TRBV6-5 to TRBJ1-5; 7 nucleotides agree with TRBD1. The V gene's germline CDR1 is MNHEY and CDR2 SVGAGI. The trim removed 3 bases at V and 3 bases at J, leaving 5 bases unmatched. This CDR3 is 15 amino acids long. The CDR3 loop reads CASSYGRGNNQPQHF. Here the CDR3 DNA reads TGTGCCAGCAGTTATGGCAGGGGGAACAATCAGCCCCAGCATTTT.

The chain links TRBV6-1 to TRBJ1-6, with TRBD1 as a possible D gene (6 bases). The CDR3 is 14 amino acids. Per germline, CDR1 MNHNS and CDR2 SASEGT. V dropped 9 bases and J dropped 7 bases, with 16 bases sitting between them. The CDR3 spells CASKTGTLNSPLHF. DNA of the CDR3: TGTGCCAGTAAGACCGGGACACTGAATTCACCCCTCCACTTT.

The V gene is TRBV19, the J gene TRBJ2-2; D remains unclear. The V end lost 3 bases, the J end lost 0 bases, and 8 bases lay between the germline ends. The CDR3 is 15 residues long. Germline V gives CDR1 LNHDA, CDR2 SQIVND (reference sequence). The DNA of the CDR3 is TGTGCCAGTAGTATCGGTGGGGCGAACACCGGGGAGCTGTTTTTT. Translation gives CASSIGGANTGELFF.

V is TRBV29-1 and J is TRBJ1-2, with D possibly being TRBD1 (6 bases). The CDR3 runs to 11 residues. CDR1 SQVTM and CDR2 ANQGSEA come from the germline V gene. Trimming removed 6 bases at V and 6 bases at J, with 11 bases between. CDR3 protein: CSVQGLDGYTF. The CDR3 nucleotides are TGCAGCGTCCAGGGGTTGGATGGCTACACCTTC.

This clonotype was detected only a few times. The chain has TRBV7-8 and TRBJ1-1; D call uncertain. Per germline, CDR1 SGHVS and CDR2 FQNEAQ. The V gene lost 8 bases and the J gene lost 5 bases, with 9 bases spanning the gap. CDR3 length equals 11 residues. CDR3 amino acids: CASLLGTEAFF. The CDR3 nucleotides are TGTGCCAGCCTGTTGGGTACTGAAGCTTTCTTT.

The chain's CDR3 is CASSSLPIRNTEAFF. The CDR3 coding sequence is TGTGCCAGCAGCTCTCTACCCATTCGGAACACTGAAGCTTTCTTT. V gene TRBV7-3 combines with J gene TRBJ1-1; D is undetermined. Germline CDR1 SGHTA, CDR2 FQGTGA. V was trimmed by 4 bases and J by 1 base, leaving 13 bases between them. This CDR3 region has 15 residues.

The CDR3 nucleotides are TGTGCCAGCATATACAGAAACACTGAAGCTTTCTTT. Its translation: CASIYRNTEAFF. This chain connects TRBV6-1 to TRBJ1-1; D is unclear. The CDR3 sequence is 12 residues long. The germline V and J ends were trimmed by 7 bases and 2 bases, with 8 bases remaining between them. The germline gives CDR1 MNHNS, CDR2 SASEGT.

In DNA, the CDR3 is TGTGCCAGCAGCACTACCCCCGGCGGTGGAAACACCATATATTTT. It specifies CASSTTPGGGNTIYF. The chain joins TRBV7-2 to TRBJ1-3; unclear D gene. This CDR3 has 15 amino acids. The ends were cut back, 5 bases at V and 3 bases at J, with 14 bases in the middle. CDR1 and CDR2 from the germline V gene are SGHTA and FQGNSA.

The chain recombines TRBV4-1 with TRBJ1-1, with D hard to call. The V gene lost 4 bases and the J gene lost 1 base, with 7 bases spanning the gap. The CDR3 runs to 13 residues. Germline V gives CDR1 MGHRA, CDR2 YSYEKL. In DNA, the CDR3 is TGCGCCAGCAGCCCCTTGCAGAACACTGAAGCTTTCTTT. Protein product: CASSPLQNTEAFF.

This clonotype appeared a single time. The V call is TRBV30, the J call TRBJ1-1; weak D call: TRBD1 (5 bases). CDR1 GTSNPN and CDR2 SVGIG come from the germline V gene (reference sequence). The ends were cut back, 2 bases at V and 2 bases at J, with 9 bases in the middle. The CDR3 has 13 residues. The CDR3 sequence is CAWSPQENTEAFF. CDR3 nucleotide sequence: TGTGCCTGGAGTCCACAGGAAAACACTGAAGCTTTCTTT.

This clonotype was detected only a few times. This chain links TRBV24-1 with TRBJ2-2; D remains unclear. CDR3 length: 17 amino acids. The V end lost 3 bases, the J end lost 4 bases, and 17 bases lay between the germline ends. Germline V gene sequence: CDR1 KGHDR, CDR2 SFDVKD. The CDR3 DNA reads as TGTGCCACCAGTGATATACCGGGCCCCAGAGGCACCGGGGAGCTGTTTTTT. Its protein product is CATSDIPGPRGTGELFF.

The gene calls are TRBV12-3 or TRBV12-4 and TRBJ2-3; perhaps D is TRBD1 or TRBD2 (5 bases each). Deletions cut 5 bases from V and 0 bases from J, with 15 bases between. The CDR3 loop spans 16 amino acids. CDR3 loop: CASSARPGPSTDTQYF. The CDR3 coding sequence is TGTGCCAGCAGTGCACGACCGGGACCAAGCACAGATACGCAGTATTTT.

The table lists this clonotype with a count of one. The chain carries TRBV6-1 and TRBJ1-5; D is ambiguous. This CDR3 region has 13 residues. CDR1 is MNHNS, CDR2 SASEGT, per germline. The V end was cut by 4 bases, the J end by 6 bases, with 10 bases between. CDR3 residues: CASSGPTAQPQHF. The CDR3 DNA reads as TGTGCCAGCAGTGGACCAACGGCTCAGCCCCAGCATTTT.